The 9 T cell receptor beta chains in this list originate from one sample, sequenced in a study of T-cell reconstitution after alpha-beta-depleted transplantation in children. It was with unique molecular identifiers that the TCRbeta library was prepared. MiXCR, applied by TCRdb to the PCR reads, yields one record per CDR3 protein. The top ten hold over 2.5% of the sample, which has 200,000 to 300,000 distinct CDR3 sequences, roughly 24% seen once. The starting material was PBMCs, obtained before TCRalphabeta/CD19-depleted stem cell transplant. The receptors derive from a girl aged 2 to 9 with Fanconi anemia, due to receive a stem cell transplant.

This clonotype was recorded many times. The CDR3 loop is CASTTLAGVGEQYF. CDR3 sequence (DNA): TGTGCCAGCACAACTCTAGCGGGAGTGGGGGAGCAGTACTTC. The rearrangement links TRBV28 to TRBJ2-7, with 10 bases that match TRBD2. The CDR3 runs 14 residues. Per germline, CDR1 MDHEN and CDR2 SYDVKM. Losses at the gene ends were 7 bases for V and 7 bases for J; bases not matched to a gene: 10.

This clonotype has ten or more counts. The rearrangement links TRBV7-2 to TRBJ2-7; no clear D gene. V was shortened by 2 bases and J by 4 bases, with 9 bases between the two germline ends. This CDR3 is built from 13 residues. Germline V gives CDR1 SGHTA, CDR2 FQGNSA. The CDR3 DNA reads as TGTGCCAGCAGCTTACGGTCTCCGTACGAGCAGTACTTC. Translation gives CASSLRSPYEQYF.

This clonotype was counted many times. The V and J genes are TRBV29-1 and TRBJ2-7; 11 nucleotides match TRBD2. Looked up from germline, CDR1 is SQVTM and CDR2 is ANQGSEA. V lost 4 bases, J lost 2 bases, and 4 bases stayed unmatched. The CDR3 loop spans 14 amino acids. The CDR3 DNA reads as TGCAGCGTTGTGGGGACTAGCGGTGCCTACGAGCAGTACTTC. Amino acid sequence: CSVVGTSGAYEQYF.

The rearrangement uses TRBV10-2 and TRBJ2-7; D is perhaps TRBD2 (6 bases). The V gene lost 5 bases and the J gene lost 3 bases, with 11 bases spanning the gap. Per germline, CDR1 WSHSY and CDR2 SAAADI. The CDR3 extends over 13 amino acids. As DNA, the CDR3 is TGCGCCAGCAGTAGGAGGGGAGGCTACGAGCAGTACTTC. Protein product: CASSRRGGYEQYF.

The V and J genes are TRBV7-6 and TRBJ1-1; D not resolved. The CDR3 spans 15 residues. V lost 3 bases, J lost 1 base, and 12 bases lay in between. CDR1 and CDR2 from the germline V gene are SGHVS and FNYEAQ. CDR3 sequence reads: CASSFYQAQNTEAFF. CDR3 nucleotides: TGTGCCAGCAGCTTCTATCAAGCTCAGAACACTGAAGCTTTCTTT.

In this sample, this clonotype turned up many times. The genes are TRBV29-1 and TRBJ2-7, with TRBD2 matching 12 bases. After removal of 7 bases from V and 4 bases from J, the junction contained 5 bases not matched to a gene. The CDR3 runs 13 residues. Germline V lookup: CDR1 SQVTM, CDR2 ANQGSEA. CDR3 DNA: TGCAGCGCGAGGACTAGCGGGATGTACGAGCAGTACTTC. Translated: CSARTSGMYEQYF.

This clonotype was observed a few times. With a much larger clone just one base away, this may be a read error. This chain uses TRBV20-1 with TRBJ2-7; 8 positions agree with TRBD2. The CDR3 is 13 amino acids. Germline-derived CDR1 and CDR2 are DFQATT and SNEGSKA (reference sequence). V shed 3 bases, J shed 2 bases, and the junction held 3 bases outside the gene matches. The CDR3 region is CSARPGLAYEQYF. The CDR3 coding sequence is TGCAGTGCTAGGCCGGGACTAGCCTACGAGCAGTACTTC.

This chain connects TRBV29-1 to TRBJ2-7; 11 bases line up with TRBD1. Germline CDR1 SQVTM, CDR2 ANQGSEA. This CDR3 spans 16 amino acids. J was trimmed by 1 base and V by 7 bases; bases with no gene match: 12. The CDR3 protein is CSALSWTGGSSYEQYF. The CDR3 DNA is TGCAGCGCGTTAAGTTGGACAGGGGGCTCTTCCTACGAGCAGTACTTC.

The rearrangement uses TRBV4-1 and TRBJ2-5; D gene unclear. Looked up from germline, CDR1 is MGHRA and CDR2 is YSYEKL. CDR3 length: 13 amino acids. V was trimmed by 0 bases and J by 5 bases, leaving 7 bases between them. CDR3 sequence: CASSQDGTETQYF. In nucleotides, the CDR3 is TGCGCCAGCAGCCAAGATGGTACTGAGACCCAGTACTTC.